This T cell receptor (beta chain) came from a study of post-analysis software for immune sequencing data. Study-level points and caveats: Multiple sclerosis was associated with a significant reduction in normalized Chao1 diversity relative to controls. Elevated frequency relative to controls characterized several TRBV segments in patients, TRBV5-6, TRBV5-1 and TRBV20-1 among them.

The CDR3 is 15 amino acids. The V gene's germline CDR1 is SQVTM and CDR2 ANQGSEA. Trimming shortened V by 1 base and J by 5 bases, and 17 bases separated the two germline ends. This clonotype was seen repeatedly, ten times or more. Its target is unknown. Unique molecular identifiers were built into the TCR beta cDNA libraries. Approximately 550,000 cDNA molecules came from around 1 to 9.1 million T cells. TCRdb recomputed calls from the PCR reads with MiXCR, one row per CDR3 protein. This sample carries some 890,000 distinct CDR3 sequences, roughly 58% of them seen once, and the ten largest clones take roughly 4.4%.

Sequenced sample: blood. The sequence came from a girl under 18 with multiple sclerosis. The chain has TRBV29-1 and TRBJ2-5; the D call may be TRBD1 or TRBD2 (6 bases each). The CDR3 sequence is CSVEGGTLTAETQYF. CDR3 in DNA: TGCAGCGTTGAAGGCGGGACACTTACCGCGGAGACCCAGTACTTC.